The 16 T cell receptor beta chains below were found in one sample sequenced in a study of blood T cell repertoires in COVID-19 (dated by TCRdb to between 2020 and 2021). Libraries were built with the immunoSEQ multiplex PCR assay. TCRdb carries this immuneACCESS record with in-frame sequences only. Its versions omit some clonotypes, under half of them owing to an unresolved V gene in the studies checked, with the rest unexplained. For this sample the table gives about 230,000 clones, of which around 92% were detected only once. Roughly 4% of the sample comes from the top ten. Input material: PBMCs or T cells enriched from blood (not recorded which). These TCRs come from a woman in her thirties with acute COVID-19.

The chain carries TRBV28 and TRBJ1-6; a possible D gene is TRBD1 (6 bases). V gave up 5 bases and J gave up 7 bases, with 15 bases separating them. The germline CDR1 and CDR2 sequences are MDHEN and SYDVKM. CDR3 length equals 15 residues. CDR3 nucleotides: TGTGCCAGCAGTCCGAGGAGGGGGGGCAATTCACCCCTCCACTTT. Translation gives CASSPRRGGNSPLHF.

J is TRBJ2-3 and V is TRBV7-9, with D tentatively TRBD2 (5 bases). Trimming took 2 bases from V and 2 from J, leaving 11 bases between them. This CDR3 has 15 residues. Germline V gene lookup returns CDR1 SEHNR and CDR2 FQNEAQ (reference sequence). The CDR3 coding sequence is TGTGCCAGCAGCTTATGGGCCGGGGACACAGATACGCAGTATTTT. This translates into CASSLWAGDTDTQYF.

This chain links TRBV12-3 or TRBV12-4 with TRBJ2-3; weak D call: TRBD2 (5 bases). The CDR3 covers 13 residues. V was shortened by 8 bases and J by 2 bases, with 11 bases between the two germline ends. CDR3 amino acids: CASVGGPTDTQYF. In DNA, the CDR3 is TGTGCCAGCGTCGGCGGGCCCACAGATACGCAGTATTTT.

V usage is TRBV27 and J usage is TRBJ2-2; 8 nucleotides match TRBD1. This CDR3 has 16 amino acids. V shed 3 bases and J 4 bases; nucleotides not matched to a gene: 7. CDR1 is MNHEY and CDR2 is SMNVEV in the germline V gene (reference sequence). The CDR3 region has the DNA TGTGCCAGCAGTTTGTGGCAGGGGGCGTTCACCGGGGAGCTGTTTTTT. This gives the protein CASSLWQGAFTGELFF.

This clone was seen once. This chain joins TRBV4-1 and TRBJ2-5; 9 bases map to TRBD1. The CDR3 runs to 14 residues. J lost 4 bases, V lost 4 bases, and 4 bases had no gene match. CDR1 MGHRA and CDR2 YSYEKL come from the germline V gene. CDR3 bases: TGCGCCAGCAGCCCGGGGGACAGGGCAGAGACCCAGTACTTC. Amino acid sequence: CASSPGDRAETQYF.

The table lists this clone with a few counts. This sequence joins TRBV6-1 and TRBJ2-7, with 11 bases matching TRBD2. This CDR3 has 13 residues. V was pared by 3 bases and J by 10 bases, with 5 bases of the junction left unmatched. Germline CDR1 is MNHNS and CDR2 is SASEGT. The CDR3: CASSDASGGRQYF. The CDR3 region has the DNA TGTGCCAGCAGTGATGCTAGCGGGGGGCGACAGTACTTC.

V usage is TRBV5-1 and J usage is TRBJ2-6; D is unresolved. This CDR3 has 16 residues. Germline CDR1 and CDR2: SGHRS and YFSETQ. Trimming stripped 0 bases from V and 2 bases from J, with 9 bases between. The CDR3 nucleotides read TGCGCCAGCAGCTTGGAGTACTCGGCTGGGGCCAACGTCCTGACTTTC. It codes for CASSLEYSAGANVLTF.

The chain uses TRBV4-1 and TRBJ1-5, with D unresolved. The V end lost 3 bases, the J end lost 4 bases, and 10 bases lay between the germline ends. This CDR3 has 14 residues. The germline V gene has CDR1 MGHRA and CDR2 YSYEKL. The CDR3 nucleotides are TGCGCCAGCAGCCACCCCGGGAGAAATCAGCCCCAGCATTTT. It specifies CASSHPGRNQPQHF.

The chain combines TRBV6-5 with TRBJ1-5; tentatively, D is TRBD1 (6 bases). The CDR3 has 14 amino acids. Trimming took off 6 bases at V and 3 bases at J, with 12 bases between the two ends. Germline-derived CDR1 and CDR2 are MNHEY and SVGAGI. The chain's CDR3 is CASRSPGHNQPQHF. CDR3 DNA sequence: TGTGCCAGCAGGTCCCCGGGACACAATCAGCCCCAGCATTTT.

The J gene is TRBJ1-1, the V gene TRBV5-1, with 7 bases fitting TRBD1. V was clipped by 4 bases and J by 1 base; unmatched bases: 7. CDR1 is SGHRS, CDR2 YFSETQ, per germline. This CDR3 has 15 amino acids. In DNA form, the CDR3 reads TGCGCCAGCAGCCGTTTGGGACAGCCGAACACTGAAGCTTTCTTT. Translated, it gives CASSRLGQPNTEAFF.

This chain joins TRBV7-2 and TRBJ1-2; D not resolved. V was clipped by 1 base and J by 4 bases, with 7 bases between them. Germline loops: CDR1 SGHTA, CDR2 FQGNSA. The CDR3 runs to 13 residues. This CDR3 reads CASSLDPGYGYTF. The CDR3 DNA is TGTGCCAGCAGCTTAGATCCAGGCTATGGCTACACCTTC.

The chain links TRBV6-5 to TRBJ2-3; D is possibly TRBD1 (6 bases). From germline, CDR1 is MNHEY and CDR2 SVGAGI. The CDR3 sequence is 13 residues long. Between the trimmed V and J ends, which lost 6 bases and 6 bases, there was a span of 13 bases. The CDR3 DNA is TGTGCCAGCAGGTCTGGGGGCAGGGATACGCAGTATTTT. It is translated as CASRSGGRDTQYF.

The chain links TRBV3-1 (or the pseudogene TRBV3-2) to TRBJ1-4; 9 bases are a match to TRBD1. V was pared by 6 bases and J by 4 bases, with 3 bases of the junction left unmatched. CDR3 size: 14 residues. Germline V gene data show CDR1 as LGHDT and CDR2 as YNNKEL (reference sequence). The CDR3 bases are TGTGCCAGCAGTAAGACAGGGGGTAATGAAAAACTGTTTTTT. Its translation: CASSKTGGNEKLFF.

V gene TRBV5-6 combines with J gene TRBJ2-2; tentative D call: TRBD1 (6 bases). The germline V gene encodes CDR1 SGHDT and CDR2 YYEEEE. CDR3 length equals 16 residues. V was trimmed by 3 bases and J by 3 bases, leaving 15 bases between them. This CDR3 is CASSSTGRMDTGELFF. The CDR3 region has the DNA TGTGCCAGCAGCTCCACAGGGCGGATGGACACCGGGGAGCTGTTTTTT.

This chain links TRBV19 with TRBJ2-2; 7 bases match TRBD1. V dropped 10 bases and J dropped 6; count of bases not matched to a gene: 5. Germline CDR1 LNHDA, CDR2 SQIVND (reference sequence). The CDR3 spans 12 residues. For the CDR3, the DNA is TGTGCCACCTCGACAGGGCCCGGGGAGCTGTTTTTT. Amino acids: CATSTGPGELFF.

The V gene is TRBV28, the J gene TRBJ1-5; 7 bases agree with TRBD1. V lost 4 bases, J lost 3 bases, and 6 bases stayed unmatched. CDR3 size: 15 residues. CDR1 and CDR2 (germline): MDHEN, SYDVKM. The CDR3 nucleotides are TGTGCCAGCAGTTCGGGACAGCAAAACAATCAGCCCCAGCATTTT. It encodes CASSSGQQNNQPQHF.